The 6 T cell receptor beta chains given below trace back to one sample, sequenced in a study of T cell responses to AZD1222 COVID-19 vaccine (dated by TCRdb to the early 2020s). Library construction relied on the immunoSEQ multiplex PCR assay. The clones in this table, taken by TCRdb from immuneACCESS, are in-frame only. Not every clone is retained; where verified, under half of the shortfall comes from an unresolved V gene, and the cause of the rest is unknown. Across this sample there are 150,000 to 250,000 clones, with roughly 92% seen only once. The ten top clones hold roughly 1% of the sample. This specimen's time point label, interpreted: about 28 days (+/-7) after the second vaccine dose. The sample consisted of peripheral blood, taken 28 days after the second AZD1222 dose. The receptors come from an adult who received the AZD1222 COVID-19 vaccine.

In its sample, this clone was seen once. The V gene is TRBV21-1, the J gene TRBJ1-6; the table names TRBD1, a call not compared with the DNA. TRBV21-1 is a pseudogene locus. The CDR3 consists of 17 residues. The CDR3 reads CASSKRQGSKLNSPLHF. The CDR3 bases are TGTGCCAGCAGCAAGAGGCAGGGGTCAAAACTAAATTCACCCCTCCACTTT.

The V call is TRBV7-3, the J call TRBJ2-1, with D tentatively TRBD2 (6 bases). Trimming removed 3 bases from V and 5 bases from J, with 11 bases in between. The CDR3 runs to 14 residues. Germline CDR1 and CDR2: SGHTA and FQGTGA. CDR3 loop: CASSLGRGNNEQFF. The DNA for the CDR3 is TGTGCCAGCAGCTTGGGACGGGGGAACAATGAGCAGTTCTTC.

The V and J genes are TRBV28 and TRBJ1-1; D unresolved. The CDR3 runs to 15 residues. Between the trimmed V and J ends, which lost 2 bases and 0 bases, there was a span of 10 bases. CDR1 is MDHEN, CDR2 SYDVKM, per germline. CDR3: CASSLGGVLNTEAFF. Here the CDR3 DNA reads TGTGCCAGCAGTTTAGGCGGGGTCTTGAACACTGAAGCTTTCTTT.

The chain joins TRBV6-2 or TRBV6-3 to TRBJ1-6; D possibly corresponds to TRBD1 (5 bases). CDR3 length: 16 amino acids. Germline CDR1 reads MNHEY; CDR2 reads SVGEGT. V dropped 2 bases and J dropped 8 bases, with 16 bases sitting between them. CDR3 DNA sequence: TGTGCCAGCAGTTACACTCCGGGGCCAGTTTATTCACCCCTCCACTTT. The encoded protein is CASSYTPGPVYSPLHF.

The V call is TRBV5-1, the J call TRBJ1-4; D not resolved. Trimming took off 3 bases at V and 6 bases at J, with 12 bases between the two ends. This CDR3 spans 14 amino acids. Germline V gene sequence: CDR1 SGHRS, CDR2 YFSETQ. The CDR3 spells CASSYGEWDEKLFF. The CDR3 nucleotides read TGCGCCAGCAGCTATGGAGAGTGGGATGAAAAACTGTTTTTT.

This clone showed up just once. The rearrangement uses TRBV6-2 or TRBV6-3 and TRBJ1-1; no definite D call. This CDR3 spans 14 amino acids. V was trimmed by 1 base and J by 7 bases, leaving 13 bases between them. The germline V gene has CDR1 MNHEY and CDR2 SVGEGT. This chain's CDR3 is CASSYWESTGEAFF. The CDR3 coding sequence is TGTGCCAGCAGTTACTGGGAGTCAACGGGTGAAGCTTTCTTT.